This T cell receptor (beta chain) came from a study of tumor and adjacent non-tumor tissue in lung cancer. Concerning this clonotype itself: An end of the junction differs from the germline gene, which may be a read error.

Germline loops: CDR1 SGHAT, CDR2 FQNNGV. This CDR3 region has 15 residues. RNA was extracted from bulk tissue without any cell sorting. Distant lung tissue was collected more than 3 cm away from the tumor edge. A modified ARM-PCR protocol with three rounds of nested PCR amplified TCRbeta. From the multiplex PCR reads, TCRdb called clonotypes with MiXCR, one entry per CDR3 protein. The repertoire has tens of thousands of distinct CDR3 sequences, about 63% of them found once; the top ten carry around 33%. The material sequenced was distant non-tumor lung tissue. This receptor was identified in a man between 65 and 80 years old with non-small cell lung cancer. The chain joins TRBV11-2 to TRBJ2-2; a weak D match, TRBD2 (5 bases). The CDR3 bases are TGTGCCAGCAGCTTCAGCGGAAGCGTCACCTGGGAGCTGTTTTTT. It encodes CASSFSGSVTWELFF.